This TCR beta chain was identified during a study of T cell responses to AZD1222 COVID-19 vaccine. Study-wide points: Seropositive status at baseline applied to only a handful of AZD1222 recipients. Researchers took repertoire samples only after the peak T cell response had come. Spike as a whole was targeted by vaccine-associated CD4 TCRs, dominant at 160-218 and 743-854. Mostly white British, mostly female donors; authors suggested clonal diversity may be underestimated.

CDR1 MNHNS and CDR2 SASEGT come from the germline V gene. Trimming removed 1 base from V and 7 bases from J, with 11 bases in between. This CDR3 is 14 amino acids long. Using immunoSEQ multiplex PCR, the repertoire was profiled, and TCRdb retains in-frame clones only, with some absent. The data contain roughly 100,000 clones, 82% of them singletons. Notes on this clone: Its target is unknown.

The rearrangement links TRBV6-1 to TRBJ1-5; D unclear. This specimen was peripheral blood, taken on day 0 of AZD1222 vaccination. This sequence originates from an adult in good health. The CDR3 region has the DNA TGTGCCAGCAGTGAAGTCAGGATGGGGCAGCCCCAGCATTTT. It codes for CASSEVRMGQPQHF.